The rows below give T cell receptor beta chains drawn from one sample of a study of radiation and T cells in renal cell carcinoma. TCRdb keeps only in-frame clones here, not all; method: immunoSEQ multiplex PCR. This table holds 18,000 or so clones, about 61% found once. The sample consisted of tumor tissue, taken from a patient whose treatment was nephrectomy without radiotherapy. These receptors all come from a man aged 45-65 years with renal cell carcinoma. Each CDR3 is given with its conserved first and last residue. The D gene is left open where the match is weak. Clone size is shown for a subset of rows, as once, few, many or a class of expanded clone.

d_gene: NA; abundance: few; j_gene: TRBJ1-3; v_gene: TRBV6-1; CDR3aa: CASSETGTGNTIYF; CDR3nt: TGTGCCAGCAGTGAAACAGGGACGGGAAACACCATATATTTT
d_gene: NA; abundance: NA; j_gene: TRBJ1-3; v_gene: TRBV7-3; CDR3aa: CASSSYGGTGNTIYF; CDR3nt: TGTGCCAGCAGCTCTTATGGAGGGACTGGAAACACCATATATTTT
d_gene: TRBD1; abundance: few; j_gene: TRBJ2-5; v_gene: TRBV6-6; CDR3aa: CASSQDRGSRETQYF; CDR3nt: TGTGCCAGCAGTCAGGACAGGGGGTCCAGGGAGACCCAGTACTTC
d_gene: TRBD2; abundance: NA; j_gene: TRBJ2-1; v_gene: TRBV27; CDR3aa: CASSEIGAGGSYEQFF; CDR3nt: TGTGCCAGCAGTGAGATAGGAGCGGGAGGGAGCTATGAGCAGTTCTTC
d_gene: NA; abundance: NA; j_gene: TRBJ2-1; v_gene: TRBV9; CDR3aa: CASSVSGSRTDEQFF; CDR3nt: TGTGCCAGCAGCGTCTCCGGGTCTAGGACGGATGAGCAGTTCTTC
d_gene: TRBD2; abundance: NA; j_gene: TRBJ2-1; v_gene: TRBV7-6; CDR3aa: CASSGGTGGPSFEQFF; CDR3nt: TGTGCCAGCAGCGGGGGTACGGGAGGGCCTTCTTTTGAGCAGTTCTTC
d_gene: NA; abundance: NA; j_gene: TRBJ1-2; v_gene: TRBV6-6; CDR3aa: CATNPRGGRDYAF; CDR3nt: TGTGCCACCAATCCCCGAGGGGGACGCGACTACGCCTTC
d_gene: NA; abundance: NA; j_gene: TRBJ2-2; v_gene: TRBV6-6; CDR3aa: CASSQSTGELFF; CDR3nt: TGTGCCAGCAGTCAGAGCACCGGGGAGCTGTTTTTT
d_gene: TRBD1; abundance: few; j_gene: TRBJ1-2; v_gene: TRBV19; CDR3aa: CASSVGTVYGYTF; CDR3nt: TGTGCCAGTAGTGTCGGGACAGTTTATGGCTACACCTTC
d_gene: TRBD2; abundance: NA; j_gene: TRBJ2-7; v_gene: TRBV28; CDR3aa: CASSLSTIAGGPGEQYF; CDR3nt: TGTGCCAGCAGTTTATCTACCATAGCGGGAGGGCCTGGCGAGCAGTACTTC
d_gene: TRBD1; abundance: many; j_gene: TRBJ1-1; v_gene: TRBV7-6; CDR3aa: CASSLAGTGGTEAFF; CDR3nt: TGTGCCAGCAGCTTAGCGGGGACAGGGGGCACTGAAGCTTTCTTT
d_gene: NA; abundance: NA; j_gene: TRBJ2-3; v_gene: TRBV7-9; CDR3aa: CAGERNTDTQYF; CDR3nt: TGTGCAGGGGAGCGGAACACAGATACGCAGTATTTT
d_gene: NA; abundance: NA; j_gene: TRBJ2-5; v_gene: TRBV5-1; CDR3aa: CASSQGELQETQYF; CDR3nt: TGCGCCAGCAGCCAAGGAGAGCTCCAAGAGACCCAGTACTTC
d_gene: TRBD2; abundance: NA; j_gene: TRBJ2-5; v_gene: TRBV5-6; CDR3aa: CASSWSGSRETQYF; CDR3nt: TGTGCCAGCAGTTGGAGCGGGAGCCGGGAGACCCAGTACTTC
d_gene: NA; abundance: NA; j_gene: TRBJ1-5; v_gene: TRBV18; CDR3aa: CASSPVSGTHQPQHF; CDR3nt: TGTGCCAGCTCACCAGTGTCAGGGACGCATCAGCCCCAGCATTTT
d_gene: NA; abundance: few; j_gene: TRBJ1-2; v_gene: TRBV10-3; CDR3aa: CAISDGGNYGYTF; CDR3nt: TGTGCCATCAGTGATGGGGGGAACTATGGCTACACCTTC
d_gene: TRBD2; abundance: NA; j_gene: TRBJ2-2; v_gene: TRBV5-6; CDR3aa: CASSPSGRVTGELFF; CDR3nt: TGTGCCAGCAGCCCGAGCGGGAGGGTAACCGGGGAGCTGTTTTTT
d_gene: NA; abundance: few; j_gene: TRBJ2-5; v_gene: TRBV7-9; CDR3aa: CASSRVAVEETQYF; CDR3nt: TGTGCCAGCAGTCGTGTGGCAGTAGAAGAGACCCAGTACTTC
d_gene: TRBD1; abundance: few; j_gene: TRBJ1-2; v_gene: TRBV7-9; CDR3aa: CASTPWTGGRGYTF; CDR3nt: TGTGCCAGCACCCCCTGGACAGGGGGCAGGGGCTACACCTTC
d_gene: NA; abundance: NA; j_gene: TRBJ1-5; v_gene: TRBV5-6; CDR3aa: CASSLFRDSNQPQHF; CDR3nt: TGTGCCAGCAGCTTGTTTAGGGATAGCAATCAGCCCCAGCATTTT
d_gene: NA; abundance: NA; j_gene: TRBJ1-1; v_gene: TRBV5-4; CDR3aa: CASSPGPTEAFF; CDR3nt: TGTGCCAGCAGCCCGGGTCCCACTGAAGCTTTCTTT
d_gene: TRBD2; abundance: NA; j_gene: TRBJ2-7; v_gene: TRBV4-2; CDR3aa: CASSQASSGAAYEQYF; CDR3nt: TGTGCCAGCAGCCAAGCGTCTAGCGGGGCTGCCTACGAGCAGTACTTC
d_gene: NA; abundance: NA; j_gene: TRBJ1-2; v_gene: TRBV7-8; CDR3aa: CASSPYTGRNYGYTF; CDR3nt: TGTGCCAGCAGCCCCTATACCGGGAGGAACTATGGCTACACCTTC
d_gene: NA; abundance: once; j_gene: TRBJ2-7; v_gene: TRBV4-3; CDR3aa: CASSQDRSYEQYF; CDR3nt: TGCGCCAGCAGCCAAGACAGATCCTACGAGCAGTACTTC
d_gene: NA; abundance: few; j_gene: TRBJ1-5; v_gene: TRBV27; CDR3aa: CASSPWGQGGDQPQHF; CDR3nt: TGTGCCAGCAGTCCGTGGGGGCAGGGAGGCGATCAGCCCCAGCATTTT
d_gene: TRBD1; abundance: many; j_gene: TRBJ1-1; v_gene: TRBV25-1; CDR3aa: CASSDMDRGGRTEAFF; CDR3nt: TGTGCCAGCAGTGATATGGACAGGGGCGGGAGGACTGAAGCTTTCTTT
d_gene: NA; abundance: NA; j_gene: TRBJ1-1; v_gene: TRBV6-6; CDR3aa: CASSYSEAFF; CDR3nt: TGTGCCAGCAGTTACTCGGAAGCTTTCTTT
d_gene: TRBD1; abundance: NA; j_gene: TRBJ1-1; v_gene: TRBV19; CDR3aa: CASSRSRGYEAFF; CDR3nt: TGTGCCAGTAGTAGATCCAGGGGGTATGAAGCTTTCTTT
d_gene: TRBD1; abundance: NA; j_gene: TRBJ2-7; v_gene: TRBV25-1; CDR3aa: CASRGTGLSYEQYF; CDR3nt: TGTGCCAGCAGGGGGACAGGGCTCTCCTACGAGCAGTACTTC
d_gene: NA; abundance: NA; j_gene: TRBJ1-2; v_gene: TRBV14; CDR3aa: CASSQDLAYGYTF; CDR3nt: TGTGCCAGCAGCCAAGATCTTGCTTATGGCTACACCTTC
d_gene: NA; abundance: few; j_gene: TRBJ2-7; v_gene: TRBV19; CDR3aa: CASSVSDLGTYEQYF; CDR3nt: TGTGCCAGTAGTGTGTCCGACTTGGGAACCTACGAGCAGTACTTC
d_gene: TRBD1; abundance: NA; j_gene: TRBJ1-2; v_gene: TRBV7-9; CDR3aa: CASSPTDRGGGYTF; CDR3nt: TGTGCCAGCAGCCCAACCGACAGGGGTGGCGGCTACACCTTC
d_gene: NA; abundance: NA; j_gene: TRBJ1-3; v_gene: TRBV5-3; CDR3aa: CASSLIRNTIYF; CDR3nt: TGTGCCAGCAGCTTGATAAGAAACACCATATATTTT
d_gene: TRBD1; abundance: few; j_gene: TRBJ1-1; v_gene: TRBV7-9; CDR3aa: CASSSRQGAKPNTEAFF; CDR3nt: TGTGCCAGCAGCTCCCGACAGGGGGCGAAACCCAACACTGAAGCTTTCTTT
d_gene: NA; abundance: NA; j_gene: TRBJ1-1; v_gene: TRBV19; CDR3aa: CAARPGPMNTEAFF; CDR3nt: TGTGCCGCCCGACCGGGCCCCATGAACACTGAAGCTTTCTTT
d_gene: NA; abundance: once; j_gene: TRBJ1-1; v_gene: TRBV5-5; CDR3aa: CASSLGPQETEAFF; CDR3nt: TGTGCCAGCAGCTTGGGGCCACAGGAGACTGAAGCTTTCTTT
d_gene: TRBD1; abundance: once; j_gene: TRBJ2-7; v_gene: TRBV19; CDR3aa: CASGDSPNEQYF; CDR3nt: TGTGCCAGTGGGGACAGCCCCAACGAGCAGTACTTC
d_gene: NA; abundance: NA; j_gene: TRBJ1-1; v_gene: TRBV30; CDR3aa: CASGQSMNTEAFF; CDR3nt: TGTGCCTCCGGACAGAGCATGAACACTGAAGCTTTCTTT
d_gene: NA; abundance: few; j_gene: TRBJ2-7; v_gene: TRBV6-1; CDR3aa: CASSESGPSSEQYF; CDR3nt: TGTGCCAGCAGTGAAAGTGGCCCTTCGAGTGAGCAGTACTTC
d_gene: TRBD1; abundance: NA; j_gene: TRBJ1-2; v_gene: TRBV13; CDR3aa: CASSRRTGANTF; CDR3nt: TGTGCCAGCAGCCGCCGAACAGGGGCCAACACCTTC
d_gene: NA; abundance: few; j_gene: TRBJ2-7; v_gene: TRBV6-6; CDR3aa: CASSDLYEQYF; CDR3nt: TGTGCCAGCAGCGACCTTTACGAGCAGTACTTC
d_gene: NA; abundance: NA; j_gene: TRBJ1-5; v_gene: TRBV19; CDR3aa: CASSINRAEGSNQPQHF; CDR3nt: TGTGCCAGTAGTATTAATAGGGCCGAGGGTAGCAATCAGCCCCAGCATTTT
d_gene: NA; abundance: few; j_gene: TRBJ2-3; v_gene: TRBV5-6; CDR3aa: CASRPVDSGATDTQYF; CDR3nt: TGTGCCAGCAGACCGGTGGACTCCGGGGCCACAGATACGCAGTATTTT
d_gene: NA; abundance: NA; j_gene: TRBJ1-2; v_gene: TRBV5-3; CDR3aa: CARSGLPGTLHSYTF; CDR3nt: TGTGCCAGAAGCGGATTACCCGGGACCCTTCACAGCTACACCTTC
d_gene: NA; abundance: NA; j_gene: TRBJ2-2; v_gene: TRBV7-6; CDR3aa: CASSLTGGTGELFF; CDR3nt: TGTGCCAGCAGCTTAACCGGAGGGACCGGGGAGCTGTTTTTT
d_gene: NA; abundance: NA; j_gene: TRBJ1-2; v_gene: TRBV6-6; CDR3aa: CASNGDPLSSGYTF; CDR3nt: TGTGCCAGCAATGGGGACCCGCTAAGTAGTGGCTACACCTTC
d_gene: TRBD1; abundance: few; j_gene: TRBJ2-1; v_gene: TRBV18; CDR3aa: CASSPRQGRNEQFF; CDR3nt: TGTGCCAGCTCACCAAGACAGGGGAGGAATGAGCAGTTCTTC
d_gene: TRBD1; abundance: NA; j_gene: TRBJ1-5; v_gene: TRBV7-2; CDR3aa: CASSLGDRGGNQPQHF; CDR3nt: TGTGCCAGCAGCTTAGGGGACAGGGGAGGAAATCAGCCCCAGCATTTT
d_gene: NA; abundance: NA; j_gene: TRBJ2-6; v_gene: TRBV19; CDR3aa: CASSIGGRSGANVLTF; CDR3nt: TGTGCCAGTAGTATCGGGGGACGCTCTGGGGCCAACGTCCTGACTTTC
d_gene: TRBD2; abundance: NA; j_gene: TRBJ2-7; v_gene: TRBV5-4; CDR3aa: CASSLRTSGSYEQYF; CDR3nt: TGTGCCAGCAGCTTGAGGACTAGCGGCTCCTACGAGCAGTACTTC
d_gene: TRBD1; abundance: NA; j_gene: TRBJ1-1; v_gene: TRBV10-3; CDR3aa: CAIQGQGNTEAFF; CDR3nt: TGTGCCATCCAGGGACAGGGCAACACTGAAGCTTTCTTT
d_gene: NA; abundance: NA; j_gene: TRBJ1-3; v_gene: TRBV7-2; CDR3aa: CASSRDRAAGNTIYF; CDR3nt: TGTGCCAGCAGCCGGGACCGGGCCGCCGGAAACACCATATATTTT